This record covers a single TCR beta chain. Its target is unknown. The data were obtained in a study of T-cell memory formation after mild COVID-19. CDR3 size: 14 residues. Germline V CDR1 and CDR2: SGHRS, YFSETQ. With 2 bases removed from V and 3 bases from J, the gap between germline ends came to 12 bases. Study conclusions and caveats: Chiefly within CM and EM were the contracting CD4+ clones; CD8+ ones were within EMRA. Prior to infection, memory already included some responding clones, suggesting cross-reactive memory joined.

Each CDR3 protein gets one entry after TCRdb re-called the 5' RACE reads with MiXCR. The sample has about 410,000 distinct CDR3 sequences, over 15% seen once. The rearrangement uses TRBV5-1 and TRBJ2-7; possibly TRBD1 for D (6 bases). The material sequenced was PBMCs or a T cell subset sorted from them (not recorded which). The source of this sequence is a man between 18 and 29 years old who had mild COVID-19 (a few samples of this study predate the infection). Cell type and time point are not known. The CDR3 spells CASSFSGQLYEQYF. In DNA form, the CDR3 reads TGCGCCAGCAGCTTCAGCGGACAGCTCTACGAGCAGTACTTC.